One sample yielded the 30 T cell receptor beta chains listed below, sequenced in a study of PD-L1 blockade in urothelial cancer. Time point noted: pretreatment peripheral blood. The assay was immunoSEQ multiplex PCR, and TCRdb's table has in-frame clones only and misses some. In the table there are 90,000 to 100,000 clones, roughly 90% of which are singletons. This material consisted of PBMCs, taken around atezolizumab (anti-PD-L1) treatment. The receptors stem from a man in his 60s with urothelial cancer.

This chain uses TRBV10-3 with TRBJ1-3; 9 bases match TRBD1. Germline values: CDR1 ENHRY, CDR2 SYGVKD. V shed 10 bases and J 4 bases; nucleotides not matched to a gene: 11. The CDR3 contains 15 residues. Written as DNA, the CDR3 is TGTGCCACCGAAGGGGGACAGGGCTCAGGAAACACCATATATTTT. It codes for CATEGGQGSGNTIYF.

The chain carries TRBV6-1 and TRBJ2-1; 9 bases fit TRBD2. In germline, CDR1 is MNHNS, CDR2 SASEGT. The trim removed 6 bases at V and 5 bases at J, leaving 8 bases unmatched. The CDR3 consists of 15 residues. The CDR3, as DNA: TGTGCCAGCAGAGCCTTAGCGGGAGACCACAATGAGCAGTTCTTC. This sequence encodes CASRALAGDHNEQFF.

The gene calls are TRBV10-2 and TRBJ2-5; the match to TRBD2 covers 8 bases. After removal of 6 bases from V and 5 bases from J, the junction contained 23 bases not matched to a gene. CDR1 is WSHSY, CDR2 SAAADI, per germline. The CDR3 contains 19 residues. In DNA, the CDR3 is TGCGCCAGCAGGGTAGAAGTCGAGGCGGGGGGCCCCTTCACGGAGACCCAGTACTTC. It yields the protein CASRVEVEAGGPFTETQYF.

This CDR3 is CASSLPHGDTQYF. The CDR3, as DNA: TGTGCCAGCAGCTTGCCTCACGGGGATACGCAGTATTTT. The chain links TRBV5-4 to TRBJ2-3; D call uncertain. Germline CDR1 reads SGHNT; CDR2 reads YYREEE (reference sequence). V was trimmed by 1 base and J by 6 bases, leaving 9 bases between them. This CDR3 comprises 13 residues.

This chain links TRBV2 with TRBJ1-5, with D uncertain. V was pared by 2 bases and J by 0 bases, with 11 bases between. The CDR3 contains 16 residues. Germline-derived CDR1 and CDR2 are SNHLY and FYNNEI. CDR3 loop: CASSELSGYSNQPQHF. CDR3 bases: TGTGCCAGCAGTGAATTATCAGGCTATAGCAATCAGCCCCAGCATTTT.

The rearrangement links TRBV11-2 to TRBJ2-7; D perhaps matches TRBD2 (6 bases). Between the trimmed V and J ends, which lost 3 bases and 2 bases, there was a span of 8 bases. Germline CDR1 is SGHAT and CDR2 is FQNNGV. The CDR3 has 13 residues. CDR3 residues: CASSLGGTYEQYF. DNA of the CDR3: TGTGCCAGCAGCTTGGGGGGTACCTACGAGCAGTACTTC. Full variable domain (rest looked up from reference TRBV11-2 and TRBJ2-7): EAGVAQSPRYKIIEKRQSVAFWCNPISGHATLYWYQQILGQGPKLLIQFQNNGVVDDSQLPKDRFSAERLKGVDSTLKIQPAKLEDSAVYLCASSLGGTYEQYFGPGTRLTVT.

This chain joins TRBV18 and TRBJ1-3; 7 positions match TRBD1. The CDR3 has 14 residues. Per germline, CDR1 KGHSH and CDR2 LQKENI. With V trimmed by 2 bases and J by 2 bases, 0 bases remained unmatched. CDR3 coding DNA: TGTGCCAGCTCACCAACAGGGGCTGGAAACACCATATATTTT. Translated, it gives CASSPTGAGNTIYF.

This clone was observed a handful of times. V and J are TRBV21-1 and TRBJ1-4. TRBV21-1 is given as a pseudogene. The CDR3 loop spans 17 amino acids. The CDR3 reads CASSKVNRLSTNEKLFF. CDR3 DNA: TGTGCCAGCAGCAAAGTAAACCGACTATCAACTAATGAAAAACTGTTTTTT.

The chain has TRBV19 and TRBJ1-1, with D possibly matching TRBD1 (5 bases). This CDR3 is built from 18 residues. V lost 3 bases to trimming and J lost 3 bases, with 23 bases between them. Germline CDR1 reads LNHDA; CDR2 reads SQIVND (reference sequence). The CDR3 loop reads CASSIGGVLGRKDTEAFF. DNA of the CDR3: TGTGCCAGTAGTATCGGAGGGGTCCTTGGTCGGAAGGACACTGAAGCTTTCTTT.

The chain uses TRBV29-1 and TRBJ2-7; D is uncertain. The CDR3 runs to 13 residues. Trimming stripped 2 bases from V and 5 bases from J, with 13 bases between. CDR1 is SQVTM, CDR2 ANQGSEA, per germline. The CDR3 is CSVENPNSNEQYF. The CDR3 DNA follows: TGCAGCGTTGAAAACCCGAATTCTAACGAGCAGTACTTC.

The chain combines TRBV28 with TRBJ1-3, with 7 bases matching TRBD1. There are 15 residues in the CDR3. The germline CDR1 and CDR2 sequences are MDHEN and SYDVKM. Trimming cost V 7 bases and J 0 bases; bases outside gene matches: 6. The CDR3 bases are TGTGCCAGCACTAAGGGGGCCTACTCTGGAAACACCATATATTTT. Its translation is CASTKGAYSGNTIYF.

CDR3 DNA sequence: TGTGCCACCAGCAGAGCGGGAGCCCTGAACTATGGCTACACCTTC. Translated: CATSRAGALNYGYTF. V usage is TRBV15 and J usage is TRBJ1-2; D gene uncertain. CDR1 and CDR2 (germline): LNHNV, YYDKDF (reference sequence). This CDR3 spans 15 amino acids. Trimming cost V 1 base and J 2 bases, with 11 bases left between them.

J is TRBJ2-4 and V is TRBV7-9, with D possibly TRBD1 on 6 matching bases. Per the germline V gene, CDR1 is SEHNR and CDR2 is FQNEAQ (reference sequence). The V gene lost 4 bases and the J gene lost 9 bases, with 16 bases spanning the gap. The CDR3 totals 14 residues. This chain's CDR3 is CASSSRDKDGIQYF. In nucleotides, the CDR3 is TGTGCCAGCAGCTCCCGGGACAAAGATGGCATTCAGTACTTC.

CDR3 sequence: CASSQELAGNNEQFF. Written as DNA, the CDR3 is TGTGCCAGCAGCCAAGAGCTAGCGGGCAACAATGAGCAGTTCTTC. The chain recombines TRBV4-2 with TRBJ2-1, with 8 bases lining up with TRBD2. With 0 bases clipped from V and 5 bases from J, the junction kept 3 bases outside the gene matches. CDR3 size: 15 residues. Looked up from germline, CDR1 is LGHNA and CDR2 is YNFKEQ.

The rearrangement joins TRBV4-2 to TRBJ1-1; D ambiguous. CDR1 is LGHNA and CDR2 is YNFKEQ in the germline V gene. Trimming cost V 0 bases and J 0 bases, with 8 bases left between them. The CDR3 spans 15 residues. CDR3 region: CASSQDAGVNTEAFF. The CDR3 region has the DNA TGTGCCAGCAGCCAAGATGCGGGAGTGAACACTGAAGCTTTCTTT.

This clone was seen a single time. V is TRBV7-2 and J is TRBJ2-3; D not resolved. This CDR3 region has 15 residues. V gave up 1 base and J gave up 0 bases, with 8 bases separating them. The germline V gene encodes CDR1 SGHTA and CDR2 FQGNSA. The CDR3 bases are TGTGCCAGCAGCTTAGTCGAACTAAGCACAGATACGCAGTATTTT. Translated: CASSLVELSTDTQYF.

The chain uses TRBV5-6 and TRBJ2-3; 7 nucleotides agree with TRBD1. The CDR3 has 16 amino acids. The ends lost 0 bases at V and 0 bases at J; junction bases unmatched: 4. CDR1 is SGHDT, CDR2 YYEEEE, per germline. The CDR3 bases are TGTGCCAGCAGCTTGGGAGACAGGGAGAGCACAGATACGCAGTATTTT. Translated, it gives CASSLGDRESTDTQYF.

This chain joins TRBV4-3 and TRBJ2-1, with D possibly TRBD2 on 7 matching bases. V was cut by 6 bases and J by 4 bases, with 22 bases left in between. This CDR3 has 17 residues. Per the germline V gene, CDR1 is LGHNA and CDR2 is YSLEER. CDR3 nucleotides: TGCGCCAGCAGAAAAGGGGGACGGACTAGTGGTTACAATGAGCAGTTCTTC. As protein: CASRKGGRTSGYNEQFF.

The chain employs TRBV29-1 and TRBJ1-1, with a weak D call TRBD1 (6 bases). There are 13 residues in the CDR3. V lost 5 bases and J lost 4, with 14 bases in between. CDR1 is SQVTM, CDR2 ANQGSEA, per germline. DNA for the CDR3: TGCAGCGTTCGGGAAGGGGGGGGCACTGAAGCTTTCTTT. As protein: CSVREGGGTEAFF.

The chain carries TRBV7-9 and TRBJ2-3; the D is unclear. CDR1 is SEHNR and CDR2 is FQNEAQ in the germline V gene (reference sequence). The CDR3 has 15 amino acids. V was pared by 2 bases and J by 2 bases, with 11 bases between. CDR3 bases: TGTGCCAGCAGCTTATATGGCGGCCCCACAGATACGCAGTATTTT. It codes for CASSLYGGPTDTQYF.

The V call is TRBV7-8, the J call TRBJ1-4; possibly TRBD1 for D (5 bases). This CDR3 region has 17 residues. V gave up 5 bases and J gave up 0 bases, with 16 bases separating them. Germline V gene data show CDR1 as SGHVS and CDR2 as FQNEAQ. CDR3 region: CASSARDSRTTNEKLFF. The CDR3 DNA sequence: TGTGCCAGCAGCGCTCGGGACTCCCGGACAACTAATGAAAAACTGTTTTTT.

This clone was detected only once. The rearrangement uses TRBV7-2 and TRBJ2-7, with D maybe TRBD2 (5 bases). The germline V gene has CDR1 SGHTA and CDR2 FQGNSA. This CDR3 has 15 amino acids. V lost 4 bases, J lost 0 bases, and 13 bases lay in between. CDR3 loop: CASSSDSFFSYEQYF. As DNA, the CDR3 is TGTGCCAGCAGCTCGGACTCTTTTTTCTCCTACGAGCAGTACTTC.

The rearrangement joins TRBV11-2 to TRBJ2-7, with 11 bases matching TRBD2. In germline, CDR1 is SGHAT, CDR2 FQNNGV. The CDR3 spans 13 residues. V was pared by 4 bases and J by 5 bases, with 1 base of the junction left unmatched. The CDR3 region is CASSSSGRHEQYF. CDR3 bases: TGTGCCAGCAGCTCTAGCGGGAGGCACGAGCAGTACTTC.

The chain uses TRBV5-1 and TRBJ2-3, with 8 positions matching TRBD2. V dropped 0 bases and J dropped 3; count of bases not matched to a gene: 3. The germline V gene has CDR1 SGHRS and CDR2 YFSETQ. This CDR3 region has 15 residues. CDR3 bases: TGCGCCAGCAGCTTGGCATCTAGCGGGACAGATACGCAGTATTTT. Its protein is CASSLASSGTDTQYF.

CDR3 sequence reads: CASSFPGAGYTF. The CDR3 nucleotides are TGTGCCAGCAGCTTCCCAGGCGCTGGCTACACCTTC. The V call is TRBV13, the J call TRBJ1-2; no clear D. V was pared by 3 bases and J by 7 bases, with 9 bases between. Germline V lookup: CDR1 PRHDT, CDR2 FYEKMQ (reference sequence). The CDR3 extends over 12 amino acids. The variable domain in full, with the rest retrieved from reference TRBV13 and TRBJ1-2, is AAGVIQSPRHLIKEKRETATLKCYPIPRHDTVYWYQQGPGQDPQFLISFYEKMQSDKGSIPDRFSAQQFSDYHSELNMSSLELGDSALYFCASSFPGAGYTFGSGTRLTVV.

The chain uses TRBV10-3 and TRBJ2-1, with TRBD1 identical over 7 bases. V gave up 4 bases and J gave up 7 bases; unmatched junction bases: 16. Germline V gene sequence: CDR1 ENHRY, CDR2 SYGVKD. This CDR3 has 17 residues. The CDR3 loop is CAISASTGTVGLNEQFF. The CDR3 nucleotides are TGTGCCATCAGTGCCTCAACCGGGACAGTAGGCCTAAATGAGCAGTTCTTC.

This clone occurred once. The chain joins TRBV10-2 to TRBJ2-5, with TRBD2 matching over 9 bases. Germline loops: CDR1 WSHSY, CDR2 SAAADI. The CDR3 length is 17 residues. Trimming removed 6 bases from V and 4 bases from J; junction bases left unmatched: 15. CDR3 amino acids: CASRVSGGGGGGETQYF. The CDR3 region has the DNA TGCGCCAGCAGGGTTAGCGGGGGCGGAGGGGGTGGAGAGACCCAGTACTTC.

This sequence joins TRBV2 and TRBJ2-1; TRBD2 agrees at 8 bases. Germline assignment: CDR1 SNHLY and CDR2 FYNNEI. Trimming took 4 bases from V and 9 from J; bases not matched to a gene: 11. This CDR3 has 15 amino acids. CDR3 protein: CASSADLSGEVEQFF. CDR3 bases: TGTGCCAGCAGTGCAGACCTTAGCGGGGAGGTTGAGCAGTTCTTC.

This chain links TRBV7-2 with TRBJ1-2; perhaps TRBD1 as D (6 bases). The CDR3 has 15 residues. The germline CDR1 and CDR2 sequences are SGHTA and FQGNSA. V gave up 6 bases and J gave up 1 base, with 15 bases separating them. The CDR3 region is CASRPDRIINYGYTF. CDR3 nucleotides: TGTGCCAGCAGACCGGACAGAATCATTAACTATGGCTACACCTTC.

The V call is TRBV5-4, the J call TRBJ2-5; unclear D gene. The length of the CDR3 is 13 residues. V gave up 0 bases and J gave up 3 bases, with 6 bases separating them. The germline CDR1 and CDR2 sequences are SGHNT and YYREEE (reference sequence). The CDR3 sequence is CASSLDNKETQYF. The CDR3 nucleotides read TGTGCCAGCAGCTTGGATAATAAAGAGACCCAGTACTTC.